This T cell receptor beta chain emerged from a study of blood T cells in healthy people across ages. Study outcomes and limitations: The study found more naive CD4+ cells and higher diversity in long-lived than aged donors.

Concerning this clonotype itself: The antigen remains unidentified.

Combining a sample-barcoded 5' primer with a J-beta primer mix, a second PCR ran for roughly 7 to 12 cycles. TCRdb re-called the 5' RACE reads with MiXCR, one entry per CDR3 protein. The table has about 830,000 distinct CDR3 sequences, around 68% seen once; the top ten hold roughly a quarter. V shed 3 bases, J shed 3 bases, and the junction held 9 bases outside the gene matches. Germline CDR1 is SQVTM and CDR2 is ANQGSEA. The CDR3 loop spans 15 amino acids. The sequence was obtained from a man in his thirties or forties in good health. The sample was blood. The chain combines TRBV29-1 with TRBJ1-1, with TRBD1 matching 8 bases. The CDR3 loop is CSVDRTGIKDTEAFF. CDR3 nucleotide sequence: TGCAGCGTTGACCGGACAGGGATAAAGGACACTGAAGCTTTCTTT.